One TCR beta chain is described in this entry. The antigen is not known. The germline CDR1 and CDR2 sequences are SGHTA and FQGTGA. V was shortened by 4 bases and J by 5 bases, with 14 bases between the two germline ends. This CDR3 contains 14 residues. These data are taken from a study of T cell responses to AZD1222 COVID-19 vaccine. Notes on the study in general: Two doses of AZD1222 preceded a rise in Spike-specific TCR breadth and depth. Reports indicate that nearly half of spike-specific TCRs are directed at unmutated variant regions. Only a handful of people who got AZD1222 tested seropositive at baseline. It should be noted that donors were predominantly white British and more often female, and clonal diversity was possibly underestimated.

This table comes from immunoSEQ multiplex PCR, and its TCRdb copy is limited to in-frame clones, with some not included. The sample lists some 120,000 clones, roughly nine tenths occurring once. The sample was peripheral blood, taken on day 0 of AZD1222 vaccination. The sequence came from an adult in good health. This rearrangement joins TRBV7-3 to TRBJ2-5, with D possibly called TRBD1 or TRBD2 (6 bases each). CDR3 nucleotides: TGTGCCAGCAGCTCACAACAGGGAGGCGAGACCCAGTACTTC. Protein: CASSSQQGGETQYF.